Each of the 27 T cell receptor beta chains below was sequenced from the same sample in a study of CD8 T cells in ankylosing spondylitis. One entry per CDR3 protein results from TCRdb running MiXCR on the 5' RACE reads. This table has over 600,000 distinct CDR3 sequences, 15% to 20% appearing once. No antigen is known for these receptors. Study observations and caveats: One TCR beta motif, made up of about 8 highly homologous variants, appeared characteristic of ankylosing spondylitis blood.

The sequenced material came from blood, either unsorted or a sorted T cell fraction (not recorded which). These receptors came from a male donor with ankylosing spondylitis.

The J gene is TRBJ2-7, the V gene TRBV12-3 or TRBV12-4; tentative D call: TRBD2 (6 bases). V was shortened by 4 bases and J by 5 bases, with 15 bases between the two germline ends. CDR3 length: 14 amino acids. CDR3 amino acids: CASSSRLVSHEQYF. The DNA for the CDR3 is TGTGCCAGCAGTTCCCGACTAGTAAGCCACGAGCAGTACTTC.

This clonotype was seen more than once but under ten times. J is TRBJ1-6 and V is TRBV15; D call uncertain. V shed 0 bases and J shed 6 bases, with 21 bases lying between them. CDR1 is LNHNV and CDR2 is YYDKDF in the germline V gene (reference sequence). This CDR3 has 19 residues. CDR3 bases: TGTGCCACCAGCAGAGATGCGGCCAGCGGTCTTTGGAGTAATTCACCCCTCCACTTT. Translated: CATSRDAASGLWSNSPLHF.

The table lists this clonotype with many counts. The V call is TRBV12-3 or TRBV12-4, the J call TRBJ2-1; no reliable D call. CDR3 length: 13 residues. V lost 3 bases and J lost 0, with 3 bases in between. The CDR3 sequence is CASSFLSYNEQFF. Written as DNA, the CDR3 is TGTGCCAGCAGTTTTCTCTCCTACAATGAGCAGTTCTTC.

This clonotype was seen only a few times. This CDR3 is CASSKTVVDTEAFF. The CDR3 DNA reads as TGTGCCAGCAGTAAAACAGTGGTCGACACTGAAGCTTTCTTT. The chain joins TRBV12-3 or TRBV12-4 to TRBJ1-1; unclear D gene. Trimming took 5 bases from V and 3 from J, leaving 13 bases between them. The CDR3 consists of 14 residues.

The chain uses TRBV29-1 and TRBJ1-2, with 9 positions matching TRBD1. This CDR3 is built from 15 residues. Unmatched junction bases numbered 13, after V lost 5 bases and J lost 6 bases. CDR1 SQVTM and CDR2 ANQGSEA come from the germline V gene. DNA of the CDR3: TGCAGCGTTATTGAACCGGGACAGGGATTCGATGGCTACACCTTC. Its protein product is CSVIEPGQGFDGYTF.

There are a few counts of this clonotype. The V and J genes are TRBV12-3 or TRBV12-4 and TRBJ2-1; D perhaps matches TRBD2 (6 bases). V was trimmed by 5 bases and J by 6 bases, leaving 20 bases between them. The CDR3 loop spans 16 amino acids. CDR3 sequence reads: CASSPLLDPGVNEQFF. The DNA for the CDR3 is TGTGCCAGCAGTCCGCTTTTGGACCCGGGGGTCAATGAGCAGTTCTTC.

This clonotype has more than one count but fewer than ten. This rearrangement joins TRBV5-1 to TRBJ2-5, with D perhaps matching TRBD1 or TRBD2 (5 bases each). The CDR3 contains 16 residues. Germline values: CDR1 SGHRS, CDR2 YFSETQ. V shed 3 bases and J shed 1 base, with 16 bases lying between them. Here the CDR3 DNA reads TGCGCCAGCAGCTCCTCCGGGGACGGGGCCCAAGAGACCCAGTACTTC. It translates to CASSSSGDGAQETQYF.

This clonotype was picked up a small number of times. The rearrangement uses TRBV3-1 and TRBJ2-4; either TRBD1 or TRBD2 may fit D (5 bases each). Germline-derived CDR1 and CDR2 are LGHDT and YNNKEL (reference sequence). V was pared by 4 bases and J by 8 bases, with 12 bases between. The CDR3 spans 13 residues. Here the CDR3 DNA reads TGTGCCAGCAGCCTTCTTGGGACGGACATTCAGTACTTC. Translating gives CASSLLGTDIQYF.

V usage is TRBV7-8 and J usage is TRBJ1-4, with 9 bases fitting TRBD1. The CDR3 has 16 residues. In germline, CDR1 is SGHVS, CDR2 FQNEAQ. Germline trimming cut 4 bases from V and 7 bases from J; bases unmatched to any gene: 10. The CDR3 loop is CASSYNSGTGSEKLFF. The DNA of the CDR3 is TGTGCCAGCAGCTACAACTCCGGGACAGGGAGTGAAAAACTGTTTTTT.

V and J are TRBV20-1 and TRBJ2-7, with a possible D match to TRBD2 (6 bases). The CDR3 is 13 residues long. V was pared by 0 bases and J by 3 bases, with 9 bases between. Per the germline V gene, CDR1 is DFQATT and CDR2 is SNEGSKA (reference sequence). The CDR3 DNA follows: TGCAGTGCTAGAGATACGGGAGACTACGAGCAGTACTTC. Protein sequence: CSARDTGDYEQYF.

The V gene is TRBV13, the J gene TRBJ2-2; the match to TRBD1 covers 7 bases. J lost 3 bases, V lost 4 bases, and 5 bases had no gene match. The CDR3 totals 15 residues. Germline V gene lookup returns CDR1 PRHDT and CDR2 FYEKMQ (reference sequence). The CDR3 DNA is TGTGCCAGCAGCTCTGGGACAGCGTACACCGGGGAGCTGTTTTTT. Translating it yields CASSSGTAYTGELFF.

The gene calls are TRBV9 and TRBJ1-5; maybe TRBD1 (5 bases). Germline CDR1 SGDLS, CDR2 YYNGEE. V shed 2 bases and J shed 0 bases, with 9 bases lying between them. The CDR3 runs 15 residues. The chain's CDR3 is CASSVEGLSNQPQHF. CDR3 nucleotides: TGTGCCAGCAGCGTGGAGGGGCTTAGCAATCAGCCCCAGCATTTT.

V is TRBV4-2 and J is TRBJ1-5; D is unclear. Deletions cut 0 bases from V and 8 bases from J, with 17 bases between. Germline assignment: CDR1 LGHNA and CDR2 YNFKEQ. This CDR3 region has 16 residues. CDR3 amino acids: CASSQERSAAHEPQHF. CDR3 nucleotides: TGTGCCAGCAGCCAAGAAAGGTCGGCGGCCCATGAGCCCCAGCATTTT.

The chain uses TRBV25-1 and TRBJ2-2; 9 bases are a match to TRBD1. The germline V gene has CDR1 MGHDK and CDR2 SYGVNS. There are 15 residues in the CDR3. Germline trimming cut 9 bases from V and 4 bases from J; bases unmatched to any gene: 9. CDR3 in DNA: TGTGCCAGAGCACAGGGGGCGCGGGGCACCGGGGAGCTGTTTTTT. Amino acids: CARAQGARGTGELFF.

The chain links TRBV5-8 to TRBJ2-3; D assignment may be TRBD1 or TRBD2 (6 bases each). V dropped 4 bases and J dropped 1 base, with 13 bases sitting between them. CDR3 length equals 15 residues. Looked up from germline, CDR1 is SGHTS and CDR2 is YDEGEE. The CDR3 DNA is TGTGCCAGCAGCCGGCGGGACACGGGCACAGATACGCAGTATTTT. This codes for CASSRRDTGTDTQYF.

This chain links TRBV5-1 with TRBJ1-5; D call uncertain. Germline V lookup: CDR1 SGHRS, CDR2 YFSETQ. The ends were cut back, 4 bases at V and 8 bases at J, with 10 bases in the middle. The CDR3 is 12 amino acids. The CDR3 DNA sequence: TGCGCCAGCAGCCTGCTCCGAAAGCCCCAGCATTTT. Its translation is CASSLLRKPQHF. The full variable domain, its missing parts supplied by reference TRBV5-1 and TRBJ1-5, is KAGVTQTPRYLIKTRGQQVTLSCSPISGHRSVSWYQQTPGQGLQFLFEYFSETQRNKGNFPGRFSGRQFSNSRSEMNVSTLELGDSALYLCASSLLRKPQHFGDGTRLSIL.

This clonotype showed up just a few times. The V gene is TRBV7-9, the J gene TRBJ2-1; 9 bases fit TRBD1. The CDR3 has 15 amino acids. From germline, CDR1 is SEHNR and CDR2 FQNEAQ (reference sequence). The ends lost 8 bases at V and 1 base at J; junction bases unmatched: 6. The CDR3 is CASRLGQGSYNEQFF. The DNA for the CDR3 is TGTGCCAGCCGCCTGGGACAGGGTTCCTACAATGAGCAGTTCTTC.

This sequence joins TRBV28 and TRBJ1-5; D perhaps matches TRBD1 (6 bases). The V end lost 4 bases, the J end lost 1 base, and 11 bases lay between the germline ends. The CDR3 is made up of 15 amino acids. Germline V gene lookup returns CDR1 MDHEN and CDR2 SYDVKM. Here the CDR3 reads CASSSGDGSNQPQHF. As DNA, the CDR3 is TGTGCCAGCAGTTCAGGGGACGGGAGCAATCAGCCCCAGCATTTT.

The chain couples TRBV2 to TRBJ2-7; D could derive from TRBD1 or TRBD2 (5 bases each). This CDR3 is built from 15 residues. The V and J ends lost 9 bases and 0 bases respectively, with 18 bases between them. The V gene's germline CDR1 is SNHLY and CDR2 FYNNEI. The DNA of the CDR3 is TGTGCCAGGACGGATCGTCGGGACCGCTCCTACGAGCAGTACTTC. Translating it yields CARTDRRDRSYEQYF.

This clonotype was seen ten or more times. Its ends do not fully match the called genes, so a read error is possible. The CDR3 loop reads CASSLGLAGTDTQYF. The CDR3 nucleotides read TGTGCCAGCAGTTTAGGGCTAGCGGGGACAGATACGCAGTATTTT. This chain links TRBV7-2 with TRBJ2-3; 9 bases agree with TRBD2. The germline gives CDR1 SGHTA, CDR2 FQGNSA. The CDR3 has 15 residues.

The chain is built from TRBV7-9 and TRBJ2-3; no clear D gene. CDR1 and CDR2 (germline): SEHNR, FQNEAQ (reference sequence). V gave up 5 bases and J gave up 4 bases, with 4 bases separating them. This CDR3 has 11 amino acids. The CDR3 is CASSKPDTQYF. The CDR3 nucleotides read TGTGCCAGCAGCAAACCAGATACGCAGTATTTT.

This clonotype showed up just a few times. Here the CDR3 reads CASSYLTGSEQYF. DNA for the CDR3: TGTGCCAGCAGTTACTTAACGGGGTCCGAGCAGTACTTC. The chain joins TRBV6-5 to TRBJ2-7; D may be TRBD2 (5 bases). The CDR3 spans 13 residues. V was trimmed by 1 base and J by 6 bases, leaving 10 bases between them. From germline, CDR1 is MNHEY and CDR2 SVGAGI.

There are a few counts of this clonotype. J is TRBJ2-1 and V is TRBV12-3 or TRBV12-4; weak D call: TRBD1 (6 bases). The CDR3 contains 13 residues. With 1 base removed from V and 10 bases from J, the gap between germline ends came to 11 bases. CDR3 loop: CASSLDRAHEQFF. The CDR3 DNA follows: TGTGCCAGCAGTTTAGACAGGGCCCACGAGCAGTTCTTC.

This clonotype showed up just a few times. The genes are TRBV6-5 and TRBJ2-2, with 9 nucleotides matching TRBD2. V shed 4 bases and J 1 base; nucleotides not matched to a gene: 4. Germline V lookup: CDR1 MNHEY, CDR2 SVGAGI. This CDR3 comprises 16 residues. The CDR3 region is CASSFRSGGNTGELFF. As DNA, the CDR3 is TGTGCCAGCAGTTTCCGTAGCGGGGGGAACACCGGGGAGCTGTTTTTT.

This chain links TRBV20-1 with TRBJ2-5; TRBD1 aligns across 12 bases. CDR1 and CDR2 from the germline V gene are DFQATT and SNEGSKA (reference sequence). With V trimmed by 2 bases and J by 5 bases, 9 bases remained unmatched. This CDR3 spans 16 amino acids. CDR3 sequence: CSARPAGQGARETQYF. The CDR3 DNA is TGCAGTGCTAGACCCGCGGGACAGGGGGCGCGTGAGACCCAGTACTTC.

This clonotype showed up just a few times. The V gene is TRBV19, the J gene TRBJ1-1; 10 nucleotides line up with TRBD1. This CDR3 spans 15 amino acids. Trimming took 6 bases from V and 5 from J; bases not matched to a gene: 9. In germline, CDR1 is LNHDA, CDR2 SQIVND (reference sequence). The CDR3 loop reads CASRPPTGGETEAFF. The DNA for the CDR3 is TGTGCCAGTAGACCCCCGACAGGGGGCGAGACTGAAGCTTTCTTT.

The chain is built from TRBV6-6 and TRBJ2-7; the match to TRBD2 covers 9 bases. The J segment lost 5 bases and the V segment lost 5 bases, leaving 1 base of the junction unmatched. The CDR3 covers 12 residues. Per germline, CDR1 MNHNY and CDR2 SVGAGI (reference sequence). CDR3 in DNA: TGTGCCAGCAGTAGCGGGAGGAACGAGCAGTACTTC. It codes for CASSSGRNEQYF.